This T cell receptor (beta chain) was captured by sequencing in a study of cytomegalovirus exposure and HLA in healthy donors. At the level of the study: The 120 validation repertoires, a later analysis reported, used the same platform as the 650 to 800 repertoires from the first cohort.

Of note for this clone: Its matching antigen is unknown.

Study-level points and caveats: It was found in a later analysis that first-cohort TCR clusters tended to co-occur in the 90 to 150 validation repertoires. Reportedly, cytomegalovirus status was diagnosed with high sensitivity and specificity. Altogether, around 160 TCR beta chains were recorded as cytomegalovirus-associated.

Germline lookup yields CDR1 SGHDN and CDR2 FVKESK. The V end was cut by 0 bases, the J end by 10 bases, with 6 bases between. The CDR3 sequence is 11 residues long. The protocol was immunoSEQ multiplex PCR, while the TCRdb copy is restricted to in-frame clones and leaves out a portion. Of under 250,000 clones listed, under 95% are singletons. The TCR originated in a woman aged 18-29 years in good health and CMV-seronegative. Material for sequencing was PBMCs. V usage is TRBV14 and J usage is TRBJ1-1, with no clear D. The CDR3 spells CASSQDRRAFF. DNA of the CDR3: TGTGCCAGCAGCCAAGACAGGCGAGCTTTCTTT.